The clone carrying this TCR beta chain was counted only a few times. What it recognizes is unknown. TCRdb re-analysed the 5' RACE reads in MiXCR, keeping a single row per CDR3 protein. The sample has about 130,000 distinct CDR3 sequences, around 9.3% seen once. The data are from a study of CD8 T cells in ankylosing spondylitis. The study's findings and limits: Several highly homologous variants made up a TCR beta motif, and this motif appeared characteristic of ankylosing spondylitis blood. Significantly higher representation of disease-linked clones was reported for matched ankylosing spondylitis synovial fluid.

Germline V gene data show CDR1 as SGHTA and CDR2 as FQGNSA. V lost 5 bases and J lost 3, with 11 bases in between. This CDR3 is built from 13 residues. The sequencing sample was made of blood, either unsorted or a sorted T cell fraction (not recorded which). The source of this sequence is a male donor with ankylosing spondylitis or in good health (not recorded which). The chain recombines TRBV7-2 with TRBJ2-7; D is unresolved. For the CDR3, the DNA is TGTGCCAGCAGCCTCGACGATAACTACGAGCAGTACTTC. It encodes CASSLDDNYEQYF.